This is a list of T cell receptor beta chains from one sample in a study of blood T cells in healthy people across ages. TCRdb ran MiXCR on the 5' RACE reads and lists one entry per CDR3 protein. The table includes fewer than 900,000 distinct CDR3 sequences, under 40% detected once. Sequencing used blood. The receptor set was obtained from a man younger than 35 in good health. Each CDR3 is given with its conserved first and last residue. A D gene is named only where the DNA matches it firmly. Size is stated for part of the rows, as once, few or many counts, or as a class when the clone is expanded.

d_call	j_call	clone_size	v_call	cdr3_aa	cdr3_nt
-	TRBJ2-1	many	TRBV18	CASSPTMLQGYNEQFF	TGTGCCAGCTCACCTACCATGTTGCAGGGGTACAATGAGCAGTTCTTC
-	TRBJ2-2	-	TRBV24-1	CATSETNRESGELFF	TGTGCCACCAGTGAGACTAACAGGGAATCCGGGGAGCTGTTTTTT
-	TRBJ2-3	-	TRBV2	CASSPPVRDTQYF	TGTGCCAGCAGCCCCCCGGTACGGGATACGCAGTATTTT
TRBD2	TRBJ2-5	many	TRBV7-2	CASSWSSGGLQETQYF	TGTGCCAGCAGCTGGTCTAGCGGGGGACTCCAAGAGACCCAGTACTTC
-	TRBJ1-2	many	TRBV12-3/TRBV12-4	CASSLGEGGYTF	TGTGCCAGCAGTTTGGGGGAGGGCGGCTACACCTTC
TRBD1	TRBJ2-3	few	TRBV5-5	CASSSLQGSDTQYF	TGTGCCAGCAGCTCCCTACAGGGGTCAGATACGCAGTATTTT
TRBD2	TRBJ2-5	few	TRBV3-1	CASSHGLAGGAQYF	TGTGCCAGCAGCCATGGACTAGCGGGGGGGGCCCAGTACTTC
TRBD1	TRBJ1-2	-	TRBV10-3	CAIREGQGGNGYTF	TGTGCCATCAGGGAAGGACAGGGTGGAAATGGCTACACCTTC
-	TRBJ1-4	few	TRBV20-1	CSARAGSWDANEKLFF	TGCAGTGCTAGAGCCGGAAGTTGGGACGCGAATGAAAAACTGTTTTTT
-	TRBJ2-3	few	TRBV13	CASSPTGEGGVTDTQYF	TGTGCCAGCAGCCCGACAGGGGAGGGTGGGGTCACAGATACGCAGTATTTT